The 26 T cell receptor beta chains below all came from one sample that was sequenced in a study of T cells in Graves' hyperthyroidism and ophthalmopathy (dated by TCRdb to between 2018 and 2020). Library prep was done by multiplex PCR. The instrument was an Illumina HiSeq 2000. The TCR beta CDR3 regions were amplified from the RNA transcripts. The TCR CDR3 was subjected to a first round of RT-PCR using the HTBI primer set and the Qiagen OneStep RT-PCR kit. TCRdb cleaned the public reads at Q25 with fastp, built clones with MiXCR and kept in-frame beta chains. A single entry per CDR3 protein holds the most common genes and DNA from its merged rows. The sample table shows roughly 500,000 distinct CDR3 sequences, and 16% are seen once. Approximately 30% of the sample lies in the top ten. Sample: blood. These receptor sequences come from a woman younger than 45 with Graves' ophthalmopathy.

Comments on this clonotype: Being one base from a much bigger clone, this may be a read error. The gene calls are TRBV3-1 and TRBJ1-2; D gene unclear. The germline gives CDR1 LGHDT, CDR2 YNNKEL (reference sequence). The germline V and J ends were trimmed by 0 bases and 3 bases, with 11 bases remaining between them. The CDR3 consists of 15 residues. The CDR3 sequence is CASSQDFTEDYGYTF. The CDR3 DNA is TGTGCCAGCAGCCAAGATTTCACAGAGGACTATGGCTACACCTTC.

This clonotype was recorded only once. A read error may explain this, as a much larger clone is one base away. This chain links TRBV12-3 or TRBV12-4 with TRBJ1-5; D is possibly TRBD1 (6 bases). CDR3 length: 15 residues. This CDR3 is CASSFRRGVRQPQRF. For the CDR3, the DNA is TGTGCCAGCAGTTTCAGGAGGGGGGTAAGGCAGCCCCAGCGTTTT.

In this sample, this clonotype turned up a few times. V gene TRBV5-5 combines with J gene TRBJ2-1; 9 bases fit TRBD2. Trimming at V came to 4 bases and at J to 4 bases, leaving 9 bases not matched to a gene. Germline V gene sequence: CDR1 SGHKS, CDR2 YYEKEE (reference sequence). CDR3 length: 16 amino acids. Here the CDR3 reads CASSEEPGLAYNEQFF. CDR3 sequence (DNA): TGTGCCAGCAGCGAAGAGCCGGGACTAGCTTACAATGAGCAGTTCTTC.

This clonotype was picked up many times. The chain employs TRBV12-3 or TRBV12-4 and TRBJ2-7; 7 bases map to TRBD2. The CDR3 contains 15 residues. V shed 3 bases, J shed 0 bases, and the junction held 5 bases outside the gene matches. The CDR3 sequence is CASSFSTGGSYEQYF. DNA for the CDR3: TGTGCCAGCAGTTTTTCAACGGGAGGCTCCTACGAGCAGTACTTC.

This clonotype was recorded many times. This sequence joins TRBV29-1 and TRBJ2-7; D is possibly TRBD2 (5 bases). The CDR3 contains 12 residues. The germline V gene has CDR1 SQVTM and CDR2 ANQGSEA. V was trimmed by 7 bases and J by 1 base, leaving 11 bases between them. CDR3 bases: TGCAGCGCCTACCGGGATTCCTACGAGCAGTACTTC. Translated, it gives CSAYRDSYEQYF.

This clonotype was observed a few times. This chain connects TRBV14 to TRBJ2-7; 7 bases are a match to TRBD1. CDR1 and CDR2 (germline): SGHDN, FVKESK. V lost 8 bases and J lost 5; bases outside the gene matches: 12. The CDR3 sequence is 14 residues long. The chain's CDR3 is CASAGPGQFNEQYF. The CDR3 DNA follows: TGTGCCAGCGCCGGACCGGGACAGTTCAACGAGCAGTACTTC.

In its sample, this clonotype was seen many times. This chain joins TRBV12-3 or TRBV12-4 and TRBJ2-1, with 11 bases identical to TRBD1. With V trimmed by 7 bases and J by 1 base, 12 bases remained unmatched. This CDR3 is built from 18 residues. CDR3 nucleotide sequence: TGTGCCAGCACCACCGGGACAGGGGGGATACCATCCTACAATGAGCAGTTCTTC. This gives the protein CASTTGTGGIPSYNEQFF.

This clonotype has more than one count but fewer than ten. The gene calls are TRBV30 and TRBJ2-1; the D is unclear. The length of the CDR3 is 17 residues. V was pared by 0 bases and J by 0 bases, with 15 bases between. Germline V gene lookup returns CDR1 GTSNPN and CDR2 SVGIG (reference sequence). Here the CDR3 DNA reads TGTGCCTGGAGTGTGTACGGAGCCCACAGCTCCTACAATGAGCAGTTCTTC. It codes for CAWSVYGAHSSYNEQFF. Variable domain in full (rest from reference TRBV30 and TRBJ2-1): SQTIHQWPATLVQPVGSPLSLECTVEGTSNPNLYWYRQAAGRGLQLLFYSVGIGQISSEVPQNLSASRPQDRQFILSSKKLLLSDSGFYLCAWSVYGAHSSYNEQFFGPGTRLTVL.

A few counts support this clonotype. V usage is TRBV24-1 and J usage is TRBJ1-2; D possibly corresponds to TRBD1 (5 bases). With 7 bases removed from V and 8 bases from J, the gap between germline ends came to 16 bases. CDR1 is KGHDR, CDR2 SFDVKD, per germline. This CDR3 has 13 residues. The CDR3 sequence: CATSETDDGGYTF. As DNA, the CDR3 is TGTGCCACCAGCGAGACAGACGACGGGGGCTACACCTTC.

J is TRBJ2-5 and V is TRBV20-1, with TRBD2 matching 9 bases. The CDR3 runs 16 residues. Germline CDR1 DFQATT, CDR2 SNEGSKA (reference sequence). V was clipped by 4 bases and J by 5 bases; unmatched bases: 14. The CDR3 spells CSAKIAGVCLAETQYF. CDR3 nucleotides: TGCAGTGCTAAGATAGCGGGAGTATGTTTGGCGGAGACCCAGTACTTC.

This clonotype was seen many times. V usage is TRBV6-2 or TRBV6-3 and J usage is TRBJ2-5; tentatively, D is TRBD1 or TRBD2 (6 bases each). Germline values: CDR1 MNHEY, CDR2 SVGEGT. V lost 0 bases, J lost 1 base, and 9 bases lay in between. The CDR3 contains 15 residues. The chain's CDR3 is CASSYSTGAQETQYF. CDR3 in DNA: TGTGCCAGCAGTTACTCGACGGGGGCCCAAGAGACCCAGTACTTC.

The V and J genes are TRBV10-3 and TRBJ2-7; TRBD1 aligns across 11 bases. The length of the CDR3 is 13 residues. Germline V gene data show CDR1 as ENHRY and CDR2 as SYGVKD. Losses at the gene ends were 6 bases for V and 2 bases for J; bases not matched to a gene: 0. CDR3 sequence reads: CAIRGQGAYEQYF. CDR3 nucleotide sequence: TGTGCCATCAGGGGACAGGGGGCCTACGAGCAGTACTTC.

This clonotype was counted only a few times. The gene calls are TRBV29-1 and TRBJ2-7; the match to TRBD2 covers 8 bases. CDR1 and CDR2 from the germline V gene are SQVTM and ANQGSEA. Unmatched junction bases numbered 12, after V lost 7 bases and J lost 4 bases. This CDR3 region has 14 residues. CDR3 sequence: CSAIIAGLLYEQYF. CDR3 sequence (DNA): TGCAGCGCGATAATAGCGGGACTCCTTTACGAGCAGTACTTC.

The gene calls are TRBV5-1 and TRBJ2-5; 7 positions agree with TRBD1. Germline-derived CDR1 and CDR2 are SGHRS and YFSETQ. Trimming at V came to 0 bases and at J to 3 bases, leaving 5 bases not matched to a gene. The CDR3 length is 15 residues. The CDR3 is CASSLGTGPKETQYF. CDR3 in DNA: TGCGCCAGCAGCTTGGGGACAGGCCCGAAAGAGACCCAGTACTTC. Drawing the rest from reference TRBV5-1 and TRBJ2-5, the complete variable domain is KAGVTQTPRYLIKTRGQQVTLSCSPISGHRSVSWYQQTPGQGLQFLFEYFSETQRNKGNFPGRFSGRQFSNSRSEMNVSTLELGDSALYLCASSLGTGPKETQYFGPGTRLLVL.

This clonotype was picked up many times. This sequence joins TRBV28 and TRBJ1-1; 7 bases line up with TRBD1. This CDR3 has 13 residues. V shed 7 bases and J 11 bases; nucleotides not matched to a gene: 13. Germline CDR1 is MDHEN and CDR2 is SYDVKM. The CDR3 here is CASNDLTGLGAFF. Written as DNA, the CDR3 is TGTGCCAGCAACGACTTGACAGGGTTGGGTGCTTTCTTT.

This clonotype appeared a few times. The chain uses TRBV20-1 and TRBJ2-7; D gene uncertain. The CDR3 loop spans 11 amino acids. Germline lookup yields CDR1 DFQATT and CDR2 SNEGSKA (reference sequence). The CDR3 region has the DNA TGCAGCCTGCCCAACGGAGTCGAGCAGTACTTC. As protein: CSLPNGVEQYF.

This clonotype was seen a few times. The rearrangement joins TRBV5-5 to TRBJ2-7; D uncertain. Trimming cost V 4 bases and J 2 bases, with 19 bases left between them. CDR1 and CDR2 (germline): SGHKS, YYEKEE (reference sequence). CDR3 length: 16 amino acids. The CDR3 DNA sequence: TGTGCCAGCAGCCAAGATCTTGTTAGTGACCCCTACGAGCAGTACTTC. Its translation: CASSQDLVSDPYEQYF.

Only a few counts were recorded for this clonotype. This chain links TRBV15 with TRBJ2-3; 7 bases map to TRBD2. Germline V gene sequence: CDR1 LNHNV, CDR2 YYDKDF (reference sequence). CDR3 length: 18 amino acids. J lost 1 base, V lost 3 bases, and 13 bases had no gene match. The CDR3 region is CATSSLMGREGGTDTQYF. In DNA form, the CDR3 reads TGTGCCACCAGCAGTTTAATGGGGAGGGAGGGTGGCACAGATACGCAGTATTTT.

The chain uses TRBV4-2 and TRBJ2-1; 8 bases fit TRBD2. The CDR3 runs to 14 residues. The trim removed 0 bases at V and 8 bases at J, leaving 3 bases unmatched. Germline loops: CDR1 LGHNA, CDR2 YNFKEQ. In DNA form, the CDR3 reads TGTGCCAGCAGCCAAGAGCTGCGGGAGGATGAGCAGTTCTTC. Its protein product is CASSQELREDEQFF.

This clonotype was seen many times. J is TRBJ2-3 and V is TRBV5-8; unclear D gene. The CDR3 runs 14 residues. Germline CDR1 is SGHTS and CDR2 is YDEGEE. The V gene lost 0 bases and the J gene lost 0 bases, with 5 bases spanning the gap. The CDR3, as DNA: TGTGCCAGCAGCTTGGGGGTCAGCACAGATACGCAGTATTTT. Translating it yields CASSLGVSTDTQYF.

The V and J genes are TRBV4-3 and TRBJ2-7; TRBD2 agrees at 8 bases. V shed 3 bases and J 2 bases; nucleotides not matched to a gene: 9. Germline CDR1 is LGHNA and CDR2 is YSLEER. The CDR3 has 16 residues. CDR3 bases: TGCGCCAGCAGCCAGTGGGCCGGGACTAGGGCCTACGAGCAGTACTTC. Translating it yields CASSQWAGTRAYEQYF.

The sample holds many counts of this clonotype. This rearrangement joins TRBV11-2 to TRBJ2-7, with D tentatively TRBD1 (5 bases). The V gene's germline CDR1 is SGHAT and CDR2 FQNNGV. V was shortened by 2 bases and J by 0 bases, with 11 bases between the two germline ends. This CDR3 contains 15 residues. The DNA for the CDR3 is TGTGCCAGCAGCTTATCCGCAGGGCTCTCCTACGAGCAGTACTTC. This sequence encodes CASSLSAGLSYEQYF.

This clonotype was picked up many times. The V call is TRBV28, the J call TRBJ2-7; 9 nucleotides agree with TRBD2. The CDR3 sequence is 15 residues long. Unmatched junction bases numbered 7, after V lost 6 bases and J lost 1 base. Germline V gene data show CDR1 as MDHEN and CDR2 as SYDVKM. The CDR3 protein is CASRPTSGRSYEQYF. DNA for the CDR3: TGTGCCAGCAGGCCCACTAGCGGGCGATCCTACGAGCAGTACTTC.

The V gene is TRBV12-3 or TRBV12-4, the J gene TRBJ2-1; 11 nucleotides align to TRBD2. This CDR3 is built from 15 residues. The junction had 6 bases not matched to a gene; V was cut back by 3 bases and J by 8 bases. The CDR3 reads CASSLGGLAADEQFF. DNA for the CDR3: TGTGCCAGCAGTTTGGGGGGACTAGCGGCGGATGAGCAGTTCTTC.

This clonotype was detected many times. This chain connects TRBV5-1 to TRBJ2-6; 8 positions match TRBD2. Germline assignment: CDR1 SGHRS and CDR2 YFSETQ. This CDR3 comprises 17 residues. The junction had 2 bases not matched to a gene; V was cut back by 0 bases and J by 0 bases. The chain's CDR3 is CASSLEAGVSGANVLTF. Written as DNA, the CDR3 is TGCGCCAGCAGCTTGGAAGCGGGAGTCTCTGGGGCCAACGTCCTGACTTTC.

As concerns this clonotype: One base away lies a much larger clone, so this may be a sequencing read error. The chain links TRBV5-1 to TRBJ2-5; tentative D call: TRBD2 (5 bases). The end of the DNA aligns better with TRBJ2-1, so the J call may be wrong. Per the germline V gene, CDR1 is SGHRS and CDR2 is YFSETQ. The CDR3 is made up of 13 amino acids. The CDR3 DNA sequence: TGCGCCAGCAGCTTGGTTGGGAGAGAGACCCAGTTCTTC. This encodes CASSLVGRETQFF.